This TCR beta chain was profiled in a study of immune evolution from preneoplasia to lung adenocarcinoma. About this clone: The target antigen is unknown.

Patients had resection in Japan or China between about 2013 and 2017. General observations from the study: Later-stage lesions appeared to have more T cells, more diversity, less clonality.

Generated by immunoSEQ multiplex PCR, the TCRdb table keeps only in-frame clones and is missing some. This sample yields fewer than 3,500 clones, of which about four fifths are seen a single time; approximately 7.9% belongs to the top ten. The CDR3 sequence is 13 residues long. Trimming left V 5 bases short and J 3 bases short, with 10 bases between. The germline gives CDR1 MNHEY, CDR2 SVGAGI. Sequencing was done on a sample of FFPE adjacent normal lung tissue. This clonotype was obtained from a person aged 65-85 years with lung adenocarcinoma. The chain joins TRBV6-5 to TRBJ1-1; D unresolved. CDR3 in DNA: TGTGCCAGCAGTGCTACTTGGGACACTGAAGCTTTCTTT. It encodes CASSATWDTEAFF.